This TCR beta chain was captured in a study of T-cell memory formation after mild COVID-19. MiXCR, run by TCRdb on the 5' RACE reads, gives a single entry per CDR3 protein. The data contain 200,000 to 250,000 distinct CDR3 sequences, over 9% of them singletons. V lost 0 bases, J lost 1 base, and 3 bases stayed unmatched. The germline CDR1 and CDR2 sequences are DFQATT and SNEGSKA (reference sequence). The CDR3 consists of 14 residues. This clonotype was found a few times. The V and J genes are TRBV20-1 and TRBJ2-7; 7 bases map to TRBD1. Source material: PBMCs or a T cell subset sorted from them (not recorded which). The sequence was obtained from a man between 18 and 29 years old who had mild COVID-19 (a few samples of this study predate the infection). Cell type and time point are not known. The CDR3 region is CSARDLGQSYEQYV. CDR3 in DNA: TGCAGTGCTAGAGATCTGGGACAGTCCTACGAGCAGTACGTC.